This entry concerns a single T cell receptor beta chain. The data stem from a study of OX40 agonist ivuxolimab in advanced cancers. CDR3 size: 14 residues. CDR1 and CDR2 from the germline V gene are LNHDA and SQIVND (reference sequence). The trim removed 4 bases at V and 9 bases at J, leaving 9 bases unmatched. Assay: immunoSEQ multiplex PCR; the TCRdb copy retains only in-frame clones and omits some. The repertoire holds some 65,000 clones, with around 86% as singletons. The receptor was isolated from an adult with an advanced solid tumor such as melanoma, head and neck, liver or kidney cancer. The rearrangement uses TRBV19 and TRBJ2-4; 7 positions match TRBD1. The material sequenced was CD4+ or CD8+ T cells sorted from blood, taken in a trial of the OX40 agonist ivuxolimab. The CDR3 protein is CASSTRQGQSIQYF. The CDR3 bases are TGTGCCAGTAGTACCCGACAGGGCCAAAGCATTCAGTACTTC. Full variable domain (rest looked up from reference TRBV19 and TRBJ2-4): DGGITQSPKYLFRKEGQNVTLSCEQNLNHDAMYWYRQDPGQGLRLIYYSQIVNDFQKGDIAEGYSVSREKKESFPLTVTSAQKNPTAFYLCASSTRQGQSIQYFGAGTRLSVL.